The 11 T cell receptor beta chains below were found in one sample sequenced in a study of vaccination and CD4 T cells after COVID-19. Treatment given: roughly ten-day PBMC culture with coronavirus spike peptide pools or control peptides (ViraFEST assay). These TCRs are of unknown antigen specificity. Scientists ran DNA taken from cultured CD4+ T cells through the Oncomine TCR Beta short-read assay for sequencing. TCRdb ran MiXCR on the PCR reads and lists one entry per CDR3 protein. The sample consists of over 10,000 distinct CDR3 sequences, roughly 30% of them appearing once. Sequences were derived from CD4+ T cells from blood, cultured in vitro, sampled before SARS-CoV-2 vaccination. The receptors were sampled from a human donor who received a COVID-19 vaccine.

Regarding this clonotype: Its ends do not fully match the called genes, so a read error is possible. V gene TRBV12-3 or TRBV12-4 combines with J gene TRBJ2-3; 7 bases align to TRBD2. The CDR3 runs to 12 residues. The CDR3, as DNA: TGTGCCAGCAGTGTACCGGGACTAATGACTCAATTT. Its translation: CASSVPGLMTQF.

The chain recombines TRBV7-2 with TRBJ1-5; D call uncertain. There are 14 residues in the CDR3. Trimming pared 5 bases from V and 1 base from J, leaving 9 bases between. Germline V gene sequence: CDR1 SGHTA, CDR2 FQGNSA. CDR3 DNA sequence: TGTGCCAGCAGCCTTTACGTCAGCAATCAGCCCCAGCATTTT. Translating it yields CASSLYVSNQPQHF.

The V and J genes are TRBV5-1 and TRBJ2-3, with TRBD2 identical over 11 bases. CDR1 SGHRS and CDR2 YFSETQ come from the germline V gene. CDR3 length: 17 amino acids. After removal of 1 base from V and 5 bases from J, the junction contained 9 bases not matched to a gene. CDR3 DNA sequence: TGCGCCAGCAGCTTGCGAAATAGCGGGGGGGCCGTAGATACGCAGTATTTT. Translation: CASSLRNSGGAVDTQYF.

V usage is TRBV20-1 and J usage is TRBJ2-1; 7 bases align to TRBD2. CDR3 size: 13 residues. Germline CDR1 and CDR2: DFQATT and SNEGSKA (reference sequence). V was pared by 5 bases and J by 8 bases, with 9 bases of the junction left unmatched. CDR3 DNA: TGCAGTGCTGGGGGAGGGCCTTATGATGAGCAGTTCTTC. Translated, it gives CSAGGGPYDEQFF.

The CDR3 sequence: CSANGQGNYNEQFF. The CDR3 nucleotides read TGCAGTGCGAACGGACAGGGGAATTACAATGAGCAGTTCTTC. The genes are TRBV20-1 and TRBJ2-1, with 9 bases aligning to TRBD1. Trimming cost V 6 bases and J 4 bases; bases outside gene matches: 7. Germline V gene data show CDR1 as DFQATT and CDR2 as SNEGSKA (reference sequence). The CDR3 length is 14 residues.

The chain employs TRBV15 and TRBJ1-5; D possibly corresponds to TRBD1 (5 bases). In germline, CDR1 is LNHNV, CDR2 YYDKDF (reference sequence). Trimming removed 1 base from V and 0 bases from J, with 25 bases in between. The CDR3 runs to 21 residues. The CDR3: CATSRGGWERGMINSNQPQHF. The CDR3 nucleotides are TGTGCCACCAGCAGAGGGGGGTGGGAGAGGGGCATGATCAATAGCAATCAGCCCCAGCATTTT.

CDR3: CASSDSWLTKNIQYF. In DNA form, the CDR3 reads TGTGCCAGCAGTGACTCTTGGCTAACCAAAAACATTCAGTACTTC. The V call is TRBV6-4, the J call TRBJ2-4; D gene uncertain. The V and J ends lost 0 bases and 2 bases respectively, with 8 bases between them. Per the germline V gene, CDR1 is MRHNA and CDR2 is SNTAGT. The CDR3 runs to 15 residues.

The genes are TRBV11-1 and TRBJ1-1, with D possibly matching TRBD1 (6 bases). The V gene lost 5 bases and the J gene lost 1 base, with 14 bases spanning the gap. CDR3 size: 15 residues. Per germline, CDR1 SGHAT and CDR2 FQDESV (reference sequence). The CDR3 DNA sequence: TGTGCCAGCAGCCCTCAGGGGAAGGAGAACACTGAAGCTTTCTTT. The encoded protein is CASSPQGKENTEAFF.

V usage is TRBV5-1 and J usage is TRBJ1-2; the match to TRBD1 covers 10 bases. This CDR3 comprises 15 residues. The V segment lost 4 bases and the J segment 8 bases; nucleotides outside the gene matches: 11. CDR1 is SGHRS, CDR2 YFSETQ, per germline. CDR3 protein: CASSRLGQGPGGYTF. In DNA form, the CDR3 reads TGCGCCAGCAGCCGCCTGGGACAGGGGCCAGGCGGCTACACCTTC.

The chain joins TRBV7-2 to TRBJ2-2, with a tentative D call TRBD2 (6 bases). Trimming cost V 3 bases and J 6 bases, with 11 bases left between them. CDR1 and CDR2 from the germline V gene are SGHTA and FQGNSA. This CDR3 spans 14 amino acids. The CDR3 DNA sequence: TGTGCCAGCAGCTTGCCCGGGGGTCCCGGGGAGCTGTTTTTT. Protein sequence: CASSLPGGPGELFF.

The chain couples TRBV24-1 to TRBJ2-5; 7 nucleotides match TRBD1. Trimming took 5 bases from V and 2 from J; bases not matched to a gene: 7. Germline assignment: CDR1 KGHDR and CDR2 SFDVKD. The CDR3 consists of 15 residues. In DNA form, the CDR3 reads TGTGCCACCAGTGCCCAGGGGGTACAACAAGAGACCCAGTACTTC. Translation gives CATSAQGVQQETQYF.